What follows is one TCR beta chain and its context. In the authors' workflow: Amplification of reference gene primers provided the estimated nucleated cell counts. The data were produced by immunoSEQ multiplex PCR, yet TCRdb's version contains in-frame clones alone and is incomplete. For V, J and clone size, that table is used; D and trimming come from the DNA. Among a few hundred thousand clones listed, approximately 90% were seen once. The data are from a study of blood T cell repertoires in COVID-19. About the study: Samples came from the United States, Italy and Spain, spanning acute and convalescent COVID-19.

CDR3 length equals 12 residues. V dropped 3 bases and J dropped 1 base, with 6 bases sitting between them. Germline CDR1 is DFQATT and CDR2 is SNEGSKA (reference sequence). It was during active infection that Seattle patients were enrolled and then longitudinally followed. Sequencing was done on a sample of peripheral blood. The TCR was taken from a man aged 50-60 years with COVID-19, enrolled during active disease. The gene calls are TRBV20-1 and TRBJ1-1; no clear D gene. CDR3 residues: CSASWRNTEAFF. The CDR3 DNA reads as TGCAGTGCTAGTTGGAGGAACACTGAAGCTTTCTTT.